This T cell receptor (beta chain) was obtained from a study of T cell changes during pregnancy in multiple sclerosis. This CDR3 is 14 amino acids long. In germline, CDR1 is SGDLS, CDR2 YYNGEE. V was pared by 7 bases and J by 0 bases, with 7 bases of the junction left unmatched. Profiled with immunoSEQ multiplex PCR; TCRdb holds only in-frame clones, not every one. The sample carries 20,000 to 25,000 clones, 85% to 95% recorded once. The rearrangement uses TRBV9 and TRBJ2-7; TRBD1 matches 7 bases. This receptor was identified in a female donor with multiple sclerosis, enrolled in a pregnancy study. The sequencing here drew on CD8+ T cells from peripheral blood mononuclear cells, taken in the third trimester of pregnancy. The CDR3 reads CASGTGEFSYEQYF. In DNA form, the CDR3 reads TGTGCCAGCGGTACAGGGGAGTTCTCCTACGAGCAGTACTTC.